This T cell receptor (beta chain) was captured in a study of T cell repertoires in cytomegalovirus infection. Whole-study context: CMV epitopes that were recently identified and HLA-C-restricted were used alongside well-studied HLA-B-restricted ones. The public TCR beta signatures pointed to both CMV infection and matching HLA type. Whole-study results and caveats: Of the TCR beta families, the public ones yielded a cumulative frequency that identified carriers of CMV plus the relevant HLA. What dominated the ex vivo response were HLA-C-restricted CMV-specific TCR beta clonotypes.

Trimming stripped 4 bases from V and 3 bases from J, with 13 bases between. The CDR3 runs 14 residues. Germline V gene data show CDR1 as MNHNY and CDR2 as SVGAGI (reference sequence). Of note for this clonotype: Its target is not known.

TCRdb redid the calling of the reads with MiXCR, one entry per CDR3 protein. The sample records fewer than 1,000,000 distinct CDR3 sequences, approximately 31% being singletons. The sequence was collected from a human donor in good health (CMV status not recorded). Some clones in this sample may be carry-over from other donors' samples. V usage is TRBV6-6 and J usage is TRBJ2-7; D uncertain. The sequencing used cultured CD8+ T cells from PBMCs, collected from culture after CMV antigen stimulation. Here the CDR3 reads CASSSTPTNYEQYF. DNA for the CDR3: TGTGCCAGCAGTTCAACACCGACAAACTACGAGCAGTACTTC.